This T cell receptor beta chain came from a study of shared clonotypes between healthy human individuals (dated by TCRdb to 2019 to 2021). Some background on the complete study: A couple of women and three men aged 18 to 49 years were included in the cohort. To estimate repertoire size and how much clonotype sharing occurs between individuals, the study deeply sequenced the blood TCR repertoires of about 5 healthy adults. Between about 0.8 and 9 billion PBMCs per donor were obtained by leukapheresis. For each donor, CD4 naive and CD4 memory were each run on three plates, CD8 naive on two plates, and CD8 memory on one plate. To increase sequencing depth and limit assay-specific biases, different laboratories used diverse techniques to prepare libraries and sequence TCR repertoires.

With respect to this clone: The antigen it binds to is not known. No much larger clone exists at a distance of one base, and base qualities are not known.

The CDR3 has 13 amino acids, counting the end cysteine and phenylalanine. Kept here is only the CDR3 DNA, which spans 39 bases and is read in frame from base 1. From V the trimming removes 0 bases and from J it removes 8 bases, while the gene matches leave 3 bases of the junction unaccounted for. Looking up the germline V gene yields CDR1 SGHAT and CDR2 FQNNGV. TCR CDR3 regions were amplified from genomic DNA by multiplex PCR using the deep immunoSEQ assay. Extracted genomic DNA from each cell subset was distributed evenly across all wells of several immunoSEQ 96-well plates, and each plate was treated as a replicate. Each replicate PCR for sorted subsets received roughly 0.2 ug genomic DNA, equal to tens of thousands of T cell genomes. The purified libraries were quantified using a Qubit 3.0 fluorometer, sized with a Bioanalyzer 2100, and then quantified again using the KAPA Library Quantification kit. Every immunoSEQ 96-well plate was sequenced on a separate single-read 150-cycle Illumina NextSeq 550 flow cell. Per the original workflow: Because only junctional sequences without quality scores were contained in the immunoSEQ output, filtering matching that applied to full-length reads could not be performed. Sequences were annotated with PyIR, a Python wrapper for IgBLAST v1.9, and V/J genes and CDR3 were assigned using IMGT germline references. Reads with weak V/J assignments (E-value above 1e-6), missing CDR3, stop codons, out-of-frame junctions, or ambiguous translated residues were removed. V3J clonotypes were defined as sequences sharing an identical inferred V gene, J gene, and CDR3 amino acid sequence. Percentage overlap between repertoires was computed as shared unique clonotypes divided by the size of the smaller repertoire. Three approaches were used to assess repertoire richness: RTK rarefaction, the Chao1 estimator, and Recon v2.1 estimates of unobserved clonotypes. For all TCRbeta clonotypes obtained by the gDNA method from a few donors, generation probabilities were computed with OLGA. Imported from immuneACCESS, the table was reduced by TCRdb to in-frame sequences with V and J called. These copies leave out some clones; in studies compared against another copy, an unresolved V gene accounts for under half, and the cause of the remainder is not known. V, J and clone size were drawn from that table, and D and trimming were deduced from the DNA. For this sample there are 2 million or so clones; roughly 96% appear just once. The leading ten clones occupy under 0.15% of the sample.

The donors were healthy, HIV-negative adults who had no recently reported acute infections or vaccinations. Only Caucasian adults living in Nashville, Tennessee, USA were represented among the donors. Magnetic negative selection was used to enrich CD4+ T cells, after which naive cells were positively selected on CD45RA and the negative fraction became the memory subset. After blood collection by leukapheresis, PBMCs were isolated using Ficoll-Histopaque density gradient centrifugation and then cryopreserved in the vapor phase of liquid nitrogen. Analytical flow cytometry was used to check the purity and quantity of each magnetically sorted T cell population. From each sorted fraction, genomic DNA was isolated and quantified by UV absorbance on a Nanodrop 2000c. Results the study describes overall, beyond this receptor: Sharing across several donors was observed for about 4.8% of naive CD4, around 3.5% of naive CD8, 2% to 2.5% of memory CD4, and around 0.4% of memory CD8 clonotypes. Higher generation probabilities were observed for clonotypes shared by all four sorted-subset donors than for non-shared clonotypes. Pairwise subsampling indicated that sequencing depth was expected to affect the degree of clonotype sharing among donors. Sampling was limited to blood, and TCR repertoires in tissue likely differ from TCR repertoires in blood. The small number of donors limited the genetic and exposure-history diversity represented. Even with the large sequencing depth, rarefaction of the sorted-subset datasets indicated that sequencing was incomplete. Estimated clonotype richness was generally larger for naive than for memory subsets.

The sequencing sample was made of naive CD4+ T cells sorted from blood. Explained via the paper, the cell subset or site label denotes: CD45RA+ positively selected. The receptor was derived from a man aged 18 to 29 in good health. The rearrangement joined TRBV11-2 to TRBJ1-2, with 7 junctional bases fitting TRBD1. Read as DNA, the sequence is TGTGCCAGCAGCTTAGATGGGACAGTGGGCTACACCTTC. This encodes CASSLDGTVGYTF. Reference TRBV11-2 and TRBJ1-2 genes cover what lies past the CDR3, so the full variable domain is EAGVAQSPRYKIIEKRQSVAFWCNPISGHATLYWYQQILGQGPKLLIQFQNNGVVDDSQLPKDRFSAERLKGVDSTLKIQPAKLEDSAVYLCASSLDGTVGYTFGSGTRLTVV.